This TCR beta chain was observed in a study of T cell repertoires in ileal Crohn's disease. The CDR3 extends over 15 amino acids. Germline CDR1 is MDHEN and CDR2 is SYDVKM. Trimming took 6 bases from V and 0 from J; bases not matched to a gene: 5. Libraries were prepared by immunoSEQ multiplex PCR; TCRdb keeps only in-frame clonotypes and omits some of them. The table records about 4,900 clones, around 90% of them present only once. Specimen: ileal tissue. The rearrangement uses TRBV28 and TRBJ2-4, with 7 bases that match TRBD2. The TCR sequence derives from an adult with Crohn's disease. The CDR3 sequence is CASRAGLLAKNIQYF. In DNA form, the CDR3 reads TGTGCCAGCAGAGCGGGACTCCTAGCCAAAAACATTCAGTACTTC.